This is a list of T cell receptor beta chains from one sample in a study of early T cells in non-severe SARS-CoV-2 infection. TCRdb ran MiXCR on the 5' RACE reads and lists one entry per CDR3 protein. The sample has 40,000 to 55,000 distinct CDR3 sequences; 6.5% to 9.5% are singletons. Sequenced material: whole blood. These receptor sequences come from an adult who was a healthcare worker with PCR-confirmed SARS-CoV-2 infection or an uninfected control (not recorded which). Each CDR3 is given with its conserved first and last residue. The order of the fields is CDR3 protein, CDR3 DNA, clone size, V gene, D gene, J gene. A D gene is named only where the DNA matches it firmly. Expanded clones are given a class, and other clones once, few, many or no size at all.

cdr3_aa: CASTHQAGLSYNSPLHF
cdr3_nt: TGTGCCAGCACCCACCAAGCCGGACTCTCCTATAATTCACCCCTCCACTTT
clone_size: many
v_call: TRBV12-3/TRBV12-4
d_call: NA
j_call: TRBJ1-6

cdr3_aa: CASSQAGRDTGELFF
cdr3_nt: TGTGCCAGCAGCCAAGCCGGCAGAGACACCGGGGAGCTGTTTTTT
clone_size: few
v_call: TRBV14
d_call: NA
j_call: TRBJ2-2

cdr3_aa: CASSSWNTEAFF
cdr3_nt: TGTGCCAGCAGCTCTTGGAACACTGAAGCTTTCTTT
clone_size: many
v_call: TRBV28
d_call: NA
j_call: TRBJ1-1

cdr3_aa: CASSQERDRAFF
cdr3_nt: TGTGCCAGCAGCCAAGAACGGGATAGAGCTTTCTTT
clone_size: NA
v_call: TRBV3-1
d_call: NA
j_call: TRBJ1-1

cdr3_aa: CASSYYGTGGAFF
cdr3_nt: TGTGCCAGCAGTTACTATGGGACAGGAGGAGCTTTCTTT
clone_size: NA
v_call: TRBV6-5
d_call: TRBD1
j_call: TRBJ1-1

cdr3_aa: CASTQGDRDTDTQYF
cdr3_nt: TGTGCCAGCACCCAGGGGGACAGGGACACAGATACGCAGTATTTT
clone_size: many
v_call: TRBV6-4
d_call: TRBD1
j_call: TRBJ2-3

cdr3_aa: CASSTNTIGGSNQPQHF
cdr3_nt: TGTGCCAGCTCAACTAATACCATCGGGGGCAGCAATCAGCCCCAGCATTTT
clone_size: NA
v_call: TRBV18
d_call: NA
j_call: TRBJ1-5

cdr3_aa: CASGLVGGLEQFF
cdr3_nt: TGTGCTAGTGGTTTGGTAGGAGGGCTGGAGCAGTTCTTC
clone_size: many
v_call: TRBV12-5
d_call: NA
j_call: TRBJ2-1

cdr3_aa: CASSTGRTADTQYF
cdr3_nt: TGTGCCAGCAGCACGGGACGAACGGCAGATACGCAGTATTTT
clone_size: few
v_call: TRBV3-1
d_call: NA
j_call: TRBJ2-3

cdr3_aa: CASSHPARDRGTEAFF
cdr3_nt: TGCGCCAGCAGCCATCCAGCCCGGGACAGGGGCACTGAAGCTTTCTTT
clone_size: many
v_call: TRBV4-1
d_call: TRBD1
j_call: TRBJ1-1

cdr3_aa: CASSTTGPNTEAFF
cdr3_nt: TGCGCCAGCTCTACGACAGGCCCGAACACTGAAGCTTTCTTT
clone_size: few
v_call: TRBV5-1
d_call: NA
j_call: TRBJ1-1

cdr3_aa: CASSEDLRAEETQYF
cdr3_nt: TGTGCCAGCAGTGAAGATCTTCGGGCGGAAGAGACCCAGTACTTC
clone_size: few
v_call: TRBV25-1
d_call: NA
j_call: TRBJ2-5

cdr3_aa: CASSRQLDTEAFF
cdr3_nt: TGTGCCAGCAGCCGCCAATTGGACACTGAAGCTTTCTTT
clone_size: NA
v_call: TRBV7-9
d_call: NA
j_call: TRBJ1-1

cdr3_aa: CASSPSGGNQPQHF
cdr3_nt: TGTGCCAGCAGCCCATCGGGAGGCAATCAGCCCCAGCATTTT
clone_size: many
v_call: TRBV3-1
d_call: NA
j_call: TRBJ1-5

cdr3_aa: CASSVGQGQETQYF
cdr3_nt: TGTGCCAGCAGCGTAGGCCAGGGACAAGAGACCCAGTACTTC
clone_size: few
v_call: TRBV9
d_call: NA
j_call: TRBJ2-5

cdr3_aa: CASRTGGVWGYTF
cdr3_nt: TGTGCCAGCAGAACAGGGGGCGTATGGGGCTACACCTTC
clone_size: many
v_call: TRBV12-3/TRBV12-4
d_call: TRBD1
j_call: TRBJ1-2

cdr3_aa: CASSLVQGTYEQYF
cdr3_nt: TGCGCCAGCAGCTTGGTCCAGGGGACCTACGAGCAGTACTTC
clone_size: few
v_call: TRBV5-1
d_call: NA
j_call: TRBJ2-7

cdr3_aa: CSARDYRTNNEQFF
cdr3_nt: TGCAGTGCTAGAGATTACCGGACTAACAATGAGCAGTTCTTC
clone_size: many
v_call: TRBV20-1
d_call: NA
j_call: TRBJ2-1

cdr3_aa: CASSLGHSSYEQYF
cdr3_nt: TGTGCCAGCAGCTTAGGACATAGCTCCTACGAGCAGTACTTC
clone_size: few
v_call: TRBV7-2
d_call: NA
j_call: TRBJ2-7

cdr3_aa: CASSQVNRGPLGPLHF
cdr3_nt: TGTGCCAGCAGCCAAGTGAACAGGGGCCCGTTGGGACCCCTCCACTTT
clone_size: many
v_call: TRBV3-1
d_call: TRBD1
j_call: TRBJ1-6

cdr3_aa: CSAQSRLAGSYNEQFF
cdr3_nt: TGCAGTGCGCAATCAAGACTAGCGGGGTCATACAATGAGCAGTTCTTC
clone_size: few
v_call: TRBV20-1
d_call: TRBD2
j_call: TRBJ2-1

cdr3_aa: CASSPGRLSTDTQYF
cdr3_nt: TGTGCCAGCAGTCCAGGGAGACTTAGCACAGATACGCAGTATTTT
clone_size: once
v_call: TRBV6-6
d_call: NA
j_call: TRBJ2-3

cdr3_aa: CASSEALGGSQPQHF
cdr3_nt: TGTGCCAGCAGTGAAGCGCTCGGTGGGTCTCAGCCCCAGCATTTT
clone_size: few
v_call: TRBV2
d_call: NA
j_call: TRBJ1-5

cdr3_aa: CASSQGQSTGELFF
cdr3_nt: TGCGCCAGCAGCCAAGGGCAAAGCACCGGGGAGCTGTTTTTT
clone_size: NA
v_call: TRBV4-1
d_call: NA
j_call: TRBJ2-2

cdr3_aa: CASSDGTSGGTDTQYF
cdr3_nt: TGTGCCAGCAGTGACGGGACTAGCGGGGGAACAGATACGCAGTATTTT
clone_size: few
v_call: TRBV6-1
d_call: TRBD2
j_call: TRBJ2-3

cdr3_aa: CASGLTRFSEQFF
cdr3_nt: TGTGCCAGCGGACTGACTAGATTTTCTGAGCAGTTCTTC
clone_size: NA
v_call: TRBV9
d_call: NA
j_call: TRBJ2-1

cdr3_aa: CASSSNRGGRSYEQYF
cdr3_nt: TGTGCCAGCAGTTCAAATCGGGGGGGGCGGTCCTACGAGCAGTACTTC
clone_size: many
v_call: TRBV28
d_call: TRBD2
j_call: TRBJ2-7

cdr3_aa: CASSLALAAYEQYF
cdr3_nt: TGTGCCAGCAGCTTAGCGTTAGCGGCCTACGAGCAGTACTTC
clone_size: NA
v_call: TRBV7-9
d_call: NA
j_call: TRBJ2-7

cdr3_aa: CASGSTGTGNQPQHF
cdr3_nt: TGTGCCAGCGGATCGACCGGGACAGGGAATCAGCCCCAGCATTTT
clone_size: many
v_call: TRBV7-9
d_call: TRBD1
j_call: TRBJ1-5

cdr3_aa: CASSLVGDEQFF
cdr3_nt: TGCGCCAGCAGCTTGGTGGGCGATGAGCAGTTCTTC
clone_size: few
v_call: TRBV5-1
d_call: NA
j_call: TRBJ2-1

cdr3_aa: CASSQDVGQILSTDTQYF
cdr3_nt: TGTGCCAGCAGCCAAGATGTGGGACAGATCCTAAGCACAGATACGCAGTATTTT
clone_size: many
v_call: TRBV14
d_call: TRBD1
j_call: TRBJ2-3

cdr3_aa: CASSLWLSNTGELFF
cdr3_nt: TGTGCCAGCAGTTTATGGTTATCGAACACCGGGGAGCTGTTTTTT
clone_size: many
v_call: TRBV12-3/TRBV12-4
d_call: NA
j_call: TRBJ2-2

cdr3_aa: CASSLAGQGGGEKLFF
cdr3_nt: TGCGCCAGCAGCTTGGCCGGACAGGGCGGCGGTGAAAAACTGTTTTTT
clone_size: NA
v_call: TRBV5-1
d_call: TRBD1
j_call: TRBJ1-4

cdr3_aa: CSGRLAGAGGDTQYF
cdr3_nt: TGCAGCGGCCGACTAGCGGGGGCCGGGGGAGATACGCAGTATTTT
clone_size: few
v_call: TRBV29-1
d_call: TRBD2
j_call: TRBJ2-3

cdr3_aa: CASSLVTGGPLETQYF
cdr3_nt: TGTGCCAGCAGCCTAGTAACGGGGGGGCCATTGGAGACCCAGTACTTC
clone_size: NA
v_call: TRBV11-2
d_call: TRBD2
j_call: TRBJ2-5

cdr3_aa: CSARDAGPMGKNIQYF
cdr3_nt: TGCAGTGCTCGAGACGCAGGCCCCATGGGCAAAAACATTCAGTACTTC
clone_size: few
v_call: TRBV20-1
d_call: NA
j_call: TRBJ2-4